A single sample gave rise to the 20 T cell receptor beta chains below, sequenced in a study of technical replicates of blood from a handful of donors. Sequenced by immunoSEQ multiplex PCR; TCRdb stores in-frame clones only, minus some. The sample has 53,000 or so clones; more than 70% are singletons. The sample taken for sequencing was PBMCs. The receptors originated from a human donor in good health. Some clones in this sample may be carry-over from other donors' samples.

Comment on this clone: The junction departs from the called germline gene at one end, perhaps through a read error. The rearrangement joins TRBV28 to TRBJ1-1, with 9 bases lining up with TRBD1. The CDR3 spans 15 residues. CDR1 is MDHEN and CDR2 is SYDVKM in the germline V gene. This CDR3 is CASSLADRGNAEAFF. CDR3 sequence (DNA): TGTGCCAGCAGTTTGGCCGACAGGGGGAACGCTGAAGCTTTCTTT.

This clone occurred a few times. This chain uses TRBV2 with TRBJ1-1, with D uncertain. This CDR3 contains 14 residues. The V gene's germline CDR1 is SNHLY and CDR2 FYNNEI. Trimming removed 4 bases at V and 1 base at J, with 10 bases between. The CDR3 nucleotides are TGTGCCAGCAGTGTGGAGGCTAAGAACACTGAAGCTTTCTTT. Its translation: CASSVEAKNTEAFF. The variable domain in full, completed from reference TRBV2 and TRBJ1-1, reads EPEVTQTPSHQVTQMGQEVILRCVPISNHLYFYWYRQILGQKVEFLVSFYNNEISEKSEIFDDQFSVERPDGSNFTLKIRSTKLEDSAMYFCASSVEAKNTEAFFGQGTRLTVV.

The J gene is TRBJ2-3, the V gene TRBV5-5, with a tentative D call TRBD1 (5 bases). This CDR3 has 14 amino acids. Germline CDR1 reads SGHKS; CDR2 reads YYEKEE (reference sequence). Trimming took 4 bases from V and 3 from J, leaving 12 bases between them. CDR3 sequence reads: CASSPRVGTDTQYF. The CDR3 DNA sequence: TGTGCCAGCAGCCCCAGGGTGGGTACAGATACGCAGTATTTT.

This chain joins TRBV7-2 and TRBJ2-7; 7 bases agree with TRBD2. The CDR3 runs to 15 residues. Per germline, CDR1 SGHTA and CDR2 FQGNSA. With 5 bases clipped from V and 2 bases from J, the junction kept 9 bases outside the gene matches. This chain's CDR3 is CASSDIGGSAYEQYF. The CDR3 DNA is TGTGCCAGCAGCGACATCGGGGGGTCCGCCTACGAGCAGTACTTC.

V gene TRBV2 combines with J gene TRBJ1-5; TRBD1 is a possible D gene (6 bases). The germline V and J ends were trimmed by 7 bases and 3 bases, with 13 bases remaining between them. CDR3 size: 14 residues. Germline V gene data show CDR1 as SNHLY and CDR2 as FYNNEI. CDR3 sequence (DNA): TGTGCCAGCACAGTTGGGGGCGACAATCAGCCCCAGCATTTT. Its protein is CASTVGGDNQPQHF.

CDR3 residues: CASSPNREGEQYF. In nucleotides, the CDR3 is TGTGCCAGCTCACCGAACAGGGAAGGCGAGCAGTACTTC. J is TRBJ2-7 and V is TRBV18; possible D gene TRBD1, 6 bases. The germline V and J ends were trimmed by 3 bases and 6 bases, with 12 bases remaining between them. The CDR3 totals 13 residues. Looked up from germline, CDR1 is KGHSH and CDR2 is LQKENI. Filled out from reference TRBV18 and TRBJ2-7, the complete variable domain reads NAGVMQNPRHLVRRRGQEARLRCSPMKGHSHVYWYRQLPEEGLKFMVYLQKENIIDESGMPKERFSAEFPKEGPSILRIQQVVRGDSAAYFCASSPNREGEQYFGPGTRLTVT.

The V call is TRBV11-3, the J call TRBJ2-7; no definite D call. This CDR3 is built from 12 residues. Per the germline V gene, CDR1 is SGHNT and CDR2 is YENEEA. Trimming stripped 5 bases from V and 3 bases from J, with 8 bases between. The DNA of the CDR3 is TGTGCCAGCAGCAGATCCGGCTACGAGCAGTACTTC. It codes for CASSRSGYEQYF.

The chain links TRBV5-4 to TRBJ1-2; D is possibly TRBD1 (6 bases). CDR1 and CDR2 from the germline V gene are SGHNT and YYREEE (reference sequence). This CDR3 is built from 13 residues. V shed 4 bases and J shed 8 bases, with 15 bases lying between them. The CDR3 DNA sequence: TGTGCCAGCAGCAACACAGGGAGTGGCGGCTACACCTTC. It translates to CASSNTGSGGYTF.

The V call is TRBV11-2, the J call TRBJ1-6; the match to TRBD1 covers 7 bases. Per the germline V gene, CDR1 is SGHAT and CDR2 is FQNNGV. Unmatched junction bases numbered 4, after V lost 4 bases and J lost 7 bases. The CDR3 length is 14 residues. CDR3 residues: CASSYRGRNSPLHF. Here the CDR3 DNA reads TGTGCCAGCAGCTACAGGGGACGGAATTCACCCCTCCACTTT.

This clone was seen a single time. V is TRBV4-3 and J is TRBJ1-1; D uncertain. Germline V CDR1 and CDR2: LGHNA, YSLEER. With 2 bases removed from V and 0 bases from J, the gap between germline ends came to 7 bases. The CDR3 has 14 amino acids. The CDR3 nucleotides are TGCGCCAGCAGCCAAAATTCAGTGAACACTGAAGCTTTCTTT. It specifies CASSQNSVNTEAFF.

The chain uses TRBV6-1 and TRBJ2-7; 10 bases line up with TRBD2. Germline CDR1 MNHNS, CDR2 SASEGT. V lost 2 bases to trimming and J lost 4 bases; unmatched junction nucleotides: 2. CDR3 length: 14 amino acids. CDR3 in DNA: TGTGCCAGCAGTGAAAGCGGGAGGGTATACGAGCAGTACTTC. Translating gives CASSESGRVYEQYF.

This clone was counted a few times. The genes are TRBV29-1 and TRBJ1-1; no clear D gene. The length of the CDR3 is 12 residues. Germline V gene sequence: CDR1 SQVTM, CDR2 ANQGSEA. The V and J ends lost 2 bases and 7 bases respectively, with 11 bases between them. CDR3 DNA: TGCAGCGTTGAAACAGAATATCTTGAAGCTTTCTTT. Amino acids: CSVETEYLEAFF.

V gene TRBV11-3 combines with J gene TRBJ2-7; TRBD2 matches at 7 bases. Germline-derived CDR1 and CDR2 are SGHNT and YENEEA. The CDR3 sequence is 17 residues long. After removal of 0 bases from V and 8 bases from J, the junction contained 16 bases not matched to a gene. The CDR3 DNA sequence: TGTGCCAGCAGCTTAGATTGGCCACTGGGCGGGAGAGGGAAGCAGTACTTC. This sequence encodes CASSLDWPLGGRGKQYF.

This clone was recorded only once. The chain employs TRBV6-1 and TRBJ2-2, with 13 bases that match TRBD2. There are 14 residues in the CDR3. The V gene end was trimmed by 7 bases and the J gene end by 6 bases; junction bases not matched to a gene: 2. Germline values: CDR1 MNHNS, CDR2 SASEGT. CDR3: CASKGLAGPGELFF. CDR3 in DNA: TGTGCCAGCAAGGGACTAGCGGGGCCCGGGGAGCTGTTTTTT.

V is TRBV5-1 and J is TRBJ1-2; D is undetermined. From germline, CDR1 is SGHRS and CDR2 YFSETQ. Trimming took off 2 bases at V and 4 bases at J, with 9 bases between the two ends. There are 13 residues in the CDR3. CDR3 DNA: TGCGCCAGCAGCTTAGAGGTGCGCTATGGCTACACCTTC. Its protein is CASSLEVRYGYTF.

This chain uses TRBV7-6 with TRBJ1-6, with no clear D. From germline, CDR1 is SGHVS and CDR2 FNYEAQ. This CDR3 is 16 amino acids long. The V end was cut by 4 bases, the J end by 0 bases, with 10 bases between. This CDR3 reads CASSSSPASYNSPLHF. The CDR3 DNA is TGTGCCAGCAGCTCAAGCCCTGCCTCCTATAATTCACCCCTCCACTTT.

The chain is built from TRBV4-2 and TRBJ1-1; weak D call: TRBD1 (5 bases). This CDR3 is built from 14 residues. V lost 0 bases, J lost 1 base, and 6 bases lay in between. Germline V CDR1 and CDR2: LGHNA, YNFKEQ. The CDR3, as DNA: TGTGCCAGCAGCCAAGAGGGGGGGAACACTGAAGCTTTCTTT. Translating gives CASSQEGGNTEAFF.

The V call is TRBV7-2, the J call TRBJ1-5, with D perhaps matching TRBD1 (5 bases). The CDR3 sequence is 15 residues long. Germline V gives CDR1 SGHTA, CDR2 FQGNSA. V was shortened by 4 bases and J by 1 base, with 11 bases between the two germline ends. The CDR3 loop is CASSWGGSSNQPQHF. CDR3 sequence (DNA): TGTGCCAGCAGCTGGGGGGGGTCGAGCAATCAGCCCCAGCATTTT.

This chain uses TRBV6-6 with TRBJ2-3; D is unclear. Germline V gene lookup returns CDR1 MNHNY and CDR2 SVGAGI (reference sequence). V was cut by 0 bases and J by 6 bases, with 4 bases left in between. The CDR3 is made up of 12 amino acids. CDR3 in amino acids: CASSYSSDTQYF. CDR3 sequence (DNA): TGTGCCAGCAGTTACTCTTCGGATACGCAGTATTTT.

The chain carries TRBV7-2 and TRBJ2-7; D is ambiguous. CDR3 length: 11 residues. Per the germline V gene, CDR1 is SGHTA and CDR2 is FQGNSA. Trimming removed 4 bases from V and 2 bases from J, with 3 bases in between. The DNA of the CDR3 is TGTGCCAGCAGCTCAGCCTACGAGCAGTACTTC. Its translation is CASSSAYEQYF.